This paragraph reports one T cell receptor beta chain. CDR3 size: 16 residues. Losses at the gene ends were 7 bases for V and 5 bases for J; bases not matched to a gene: 10. Per the germline V gene, CDR1 is LNHDA and CDR2 is SQIVND (reference sequence). Original handling: Estimates of nucleated cell counts were drawn from the amplification of reference gene primers. The data were produced by immunoSEQ multiplex PCR, yet TCRdb's version contains in-frame clones alone and is incomplete. V and J calls and clone size are copied from that table; D and trimming were computed from the DNA. The table lists 100,000 to 150,000 clones, roughly 83% of them singletons, with around 12% in the top ten. The data belong to a study of blood T cell repertoires in COVID-19. Study information: Both acute and convalescent COVID-19 samples were obtained from the United States, Italy and Spain. The analysed material was cDNA or gDNA that came from T cells, B-cell-depleted T cells, or PBMCs.

The sequence derives from a woman aged 25 to 39 who had recovered from COVID-19. V gene TRBV19 combines with J gene TRBJ2-2; 10 bases are shared with TRBD1. Sequenced sample: peripheral blood. CDR3 DNA: TGTGCCAGTATCCCGGGACAGGGGTATAGGACCGGGGAGCTGTTTTTT. Its protein product is CASIPGQGYRTGELFF.